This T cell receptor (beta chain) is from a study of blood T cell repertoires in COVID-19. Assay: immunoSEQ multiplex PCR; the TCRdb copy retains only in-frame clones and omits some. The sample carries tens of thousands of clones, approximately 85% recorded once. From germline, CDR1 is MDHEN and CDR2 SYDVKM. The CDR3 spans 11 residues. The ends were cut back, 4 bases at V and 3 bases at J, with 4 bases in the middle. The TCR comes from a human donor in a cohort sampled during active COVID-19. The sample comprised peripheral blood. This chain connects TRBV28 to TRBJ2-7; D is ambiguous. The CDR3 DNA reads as TGTGCCAGCAGTTCCTTCTACGAGCAGTACTTC. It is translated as CASSSFYEQYF.